Described below is a single TCR beta chain sequence and its context. The repertoire was sequenced with immunoSEQ multiplex PCR; TCRdb's copy has only in-frame clones and lacks some. The table lists 150,000 to 200,000 clones, around 90% of them singletons. V was cut by 6 bases and J by 4 bases, with 15 bases left in between. The germline V gene has CDR1 MDHEN and CDR2 SYDVKM. The CDR3 extends over 14 amino acids. This entry is derived from a study of control samples from healthy donors and cancer patients. This rearrangement joins TRBV28 to TRBJ1-2; TRBD1 might be the D (6 bases). This receptor was taken from a woman in her twenties or thirties in good health. Sequencing was performed on blood. CDR3 DNA: TGTGCCAGCAGCAATATCGGGGGCCTCTATGGCTACACCTTC. Translated: CASSNIGGLYGYTF.